Sequencing of this T cell receptor (beta chain) was carried out in a study of shared clonotypes between healthy human individuals. Whole-study context: In total, the donors were a couple of women and three men aged 18 to 49. Per donor, CD8 memory used one plate, CD8 naive used two, CD4 memory used three and CD4 naive used three.

The table came from immunoSEQ multiplex PCR; TCRdb's copy has only in-frame clones and leaves some out. This sample has 2.3 million or so clones, with roughly 93% found just once. Study outcomes and limitations: For naive CD4 cells, around 5% of clonotypes were shared across a few donors.

Worth noting for this clone: Antigen: not known.

Losses at the gene ends were 2 bases for V and 1 base for J; bases not matched to a gene: 4. Germline CDR1 KGHSH, CDR2 LQKENI. The CDR3 extends over 15 amino acids. Sequenced: naive CD4+ T cells from PBMCs. Subset here: CD45RA+ positively selected. The sequence was obtained from a man aged 18 to 35 in good health. Some clones in this sample may be carry-over from other donors' samples. The rearrangement links TRBV18 to TRBJ2-5; 7 positions match TRBD2. The CDR3 DNA sequence: TGTGCCAGCTCACCAGGGCTAGCGGCCCAAGAGACCCAGTACTTC. Translation gives CASSPGLAAQETQYF.